Listed below are T cell receptor beta chains from one sample, sequenced in a study of cytomegalovirus exposure and HLA in healthy donors. Using immunoSEQ multiplex PCR, the repertoire was profiled, and TCRdb retains in-frame clones only, with some absent. Of over 150,000 clones in the sample, around 78% were seen once. What was sequenced was PBMCs. Receptor source: a woman aged 45-59 years in good health and CMV-seropositive. Both conserved end residues are part of each CDR3. A D gene is named only where the DNA matches it firmly. For some rows the clone size is stated as once, few or many, or as a class when expanded; others skip it.

>TRBJ2-1|NA|TRBD2|TRBV10-1
CASSGAGVVVNEQFF
TGCGCCAGCAGTGGAGCGGGAGTGGTGGTCAATGAGCAGTTCTTC
>TRBJ2-7|NA|TRBD1|TRBV5-6
CASSLDRGYEQYF
TGTGCCAGCAGCCTGGACAGGGGCTACGAGCAGTACTTC
>TRBJ2-7|NA|TRBD2|TRBV7-2
CASSLGGGFTYEQYF
TGTGCCAGCAGCTTAGGGGGAGGGTTCACCTACGAGCAGTACTTC
>TRBJ1-1|NA|TRBD1|TRBV11-3
CASSARTGMNTEAFF
TGTGCCAGCAGCGCCCGGACAGGTATGAACACTGAAGCTTTCTTT
>TRBJ1-5|NA|NA|TRBV7-8
CASSSGQISTDTQHF
TGTGCCAGCAGCTCCGGACAGATTAGCACAGATACGCAGCATTTT
>TRBJ2-3|NA|TRBD2|TRBV27
CASTPRASGATDTQYF
TGTGCCAGCACCCCCCGGGCTAGCGGGGCCACAGATACGCAGTATTTT
>TRBJ1-1|NA|NA|TRBV7-9
CASSLAKNTEAFF
TGTGCCAGCAGCTTAGCTAAGAACACTGAAGCTTTCTTT
>TRBJ1-2|few|TRBD1|TRBV2
CASRSARQGISGYTF
TGTGCCAGCAGGAGTGCCCGACAGGGGATCTCTGGCTACACCTTC
>TRBJ1-4|NA|NA|TRBV30
CAWGGRINILAGEKLFF
TGTGCCTGGGGAGGACGGATTAATATTCTCGCGGGGGAAAAACTGTTTTTT
>TRBJ2-4|NA|TRBD1|TRBV5-4
CASSPRQGLAKNIQYF
TGTGCCAGCAGCCCCCGACAGGGGCTAGCCAAAAACATTCAGTACTTC
>TRBJ2-2|once|NA|TRBV2
CASSSDSPGNTGELFF
TGTGCCAGCAGTTCGGACTCGCCGGGCAACACCGGGGAGCTGTTTTTT
>TRBJ2-5|NA|TRBD2|TRBV28
CASSSFRTSGRKTQYF
TGTGCCAGCAGCTCATTTCGGACTAGCGGGAGAAAGACCCAGTACTTC
>TRBJ2-1|NA|TRBD2|TRBV30
CAWSVPYSLAGGLAYNEQFF
TGTGCCTGGAGTGTCCCCTACTCACTAGCGGGAGGGTTAGCCTACAATGAGCAGTTCTTC
>TRBJ2-3|NA|NA|TRBV7-2
CASSRVAGADTQYF
TGTGCCAGCAGCCGAGTGGCGGGGGCTGATACGCAGTATTTT
>TRBJ2-7|NA|NA|TRBV7-8
CASSLTGYEQYF
TGTGCCAGCAGCTTAACGGGTTACGAGCAGTACTTC
>TRBJ2-7|NA|NA|TRBV11-2
CASSLGWSIQSEQYF
TGTGCCAGCAGCTTAGGGTGGTCCATCCAGTCCGAGCAGTACTTC
>TRBJ2-7|NA|NA|TRBV28
CASSPRLSFYEQYF
TGTGCCAGCAGCCCCCGACTTTCCTTCTACGAGCAGTACTTC
>TRBJ2-7|NA|NA|TRBV11-2
CASSLLGAAGEQYF
TGTGCCAGCAGCCTCCTAGGGGCAGCCGGCGAGCAGTACTTC
>TRBJ1-1|few|TRBD1|TRBV5-4
CASSLATGGRVTEAFF
TGTGCCAGCAGCTTGGCCACAGGGGGCAGGGTCACTGAAGCTTTCTTT
>TRBJ2-3|once|TRBD1|TRBV5-8
CASSWGTGEIADTQYF
TGTGCCAGCAGCTGGGGGACAGGGGAGATCGCAGATACGCAGTATTTT
>TRBJ2-7|once|TRBD1|TRBV19
CASKPGQGEGEQYF
TGTGCCAGTAAACCGGGACAGGGAGAGGGCGAGCAGTACTTC
>TRBJ2-1|NA|TRBD2|TRBV7-2
CASSFSPGLAGTNGEQFF
TGTGCCAGCAGCTTCTCCCCCGGACTAGCGGGAACAAATGGTGAGCAGTTCTTC
>TRBJ2-3|NA|TRBD1|TRBV5-4
CASSLNRGKDTQYF
TGTGCCAGCAGCTTAAACAGGGGTAAAGATACGCAGTATTTT
>TRBJ1-2|NA|TRBD1|TRBV15
CATSRGDGQGNYGYTF
TGTGCCACCAGCAGAGGGGACGGACAGGGGAACTATGGCTACACCTTC
>TRBJ1-2|NA|TRBD1|TRBV5-1
CASSPGTGTAANYGYTF
TGCGCCAGCAGCCCTGGGACAGGGACAGCGGCGAACTATGGCTACACCTTC
>TRBJ2-5|few|NA|TRBV5-8
CASSREEAPKTQYF
TGTGCCAGCAGCAGGGAGGAGGCGCCGAAGACCCAGTACTTC
>TRBJ1-2|NA|NA|TRBV5-8
CASSLVRGLSGYTF
TGTGCCAGCAGCTTGGTTAGGGGATTAAGTGGCTACACCTTC
>TRBJ1-2|few|NA|TRBV27
CASSATPGDYGYTF
TGTGCCAGCAGTGCCACTCCGGGAGACTATGGCTACACCTTC
>TRBJ1-1|NA|NA|TRBV5-6
CASSLLTAFMNTEAFF
TGTGCCAGCAGCTTGCTGACAGCATTCATGAACACTGAAGCTTTCTTT
>TRBJ2-3|once|TRBD1|TRBV2
CASSRDRGGTDTQYF
TGTGCCAGCAGCCGGGACAGGGGTGGGACAGATACGCAGTATTTT
>TRBJ1-4|NA|NA|TRBV27
CASSSDWTDPGEKLFF
TGTGCCAGCAGTTCCGATTGGACAGACCCGGGCGAAAAACTGTTTTTT
>TRBJ2-7|NA|NA|TRBV19
CASSIDASVLPYEQYF
TGTGCCAGTAGTATAGACGCTAGCGTCCTTCCCTACGAGCAGTACTTC
>TRBJ2-5|NA|TRBD1|TRBV19
CASRQGGGETQYF
TGTGCCAGCCGACAGGGCGGCGGTGAGACCCAGTACTTC